This T cell receptor beta chain appears in the sequencing data of a study of T cells in women clearing cervical HPV infection. Assay: immunoSEQ multiplex PCR; the TCRdb copy retains only in-frame clones and omits some. This sample's table reports over 25,000 clones. With regard to this clone: The read ends 3 residues before the CDR3 terminus; that terminus is restored from the germline J gene.

The germline V gene has CDR1 DFQATT and CDR2 SNEGSKA (reference sequence). This CDR3 has 15 residues. V was pared by 5 bases and J by 2 bases, with 11 bases of the junction left unmatched. Sequencing was done on a sample of blood buffy coat. This TCR derives from a woman aged 18-70 years with a cervical HPV16 infection that either progressed to CIN3+ or cleared (not recorded which). The V and J genes are TRBV20-1 and TRBJ2-5; TRBD2 agrees at 7 bases. The covered CDR3 bases are TGCAGTGCTCCGACTAGCAGCATTTATCAAGAGACC. Protein sequence: CSAPTSSIYQET. The full CDR3 sequence reads CSAPTSSIYQETQYF.